The T cell receptor beta chain under discussion was sequenced for a study of Ad26.COV2.S vaccination and SARS-CoV-2 variants. In the study overall: In the study, Ad26.COV2.S was injected intramuscularly once, or twice 56 days apart.

As to this clone: Its antigen is currently unknown.

J was trimmed by 8 bases and V by 3 bases; bases with no gene match: 9. The CDR3 sequence is 14 residues long. The V gene's germline CDR1 is SEHNR and CDR2 FQNEAQ (reference sequence). Stated treatment: 19 received Ad26.COV2.S at low or high dose, single or two shots; about 5 received placebo; per-sample allocation not given. Day 63 after the first vaccine or placebo injection was the time point for sampling. Vaccination employed an Ad26 vector expressing the Wuhan-strain SARS-CoV-2 spike. Clones were sequenced by immunoSEQ multiplex PCR, and TCRdb holds only the in-frame ones, with some missing. This table holds fewer than 600,000 clones, about 89% found once. Study-wide results and limits: Researchers reported similar non-spike TCR breadth in vaccine and placebo recipients.

The sequencing used peripheral blood, collected in a trial of Ad26.COV2.S vaccine versus placebo. The sequence derives from a person aged 18-60 years who received the Ad26.COV2.S COVID-19 vaccine or a placebo. The gene calls are TRBV7-9 and TRBJ1-1, with 7 bases aligning to TRBD1. This CDR3 reads CASSFGDRVTEAFF. In DNA, the CDR3 is TGTGCCAGCAGCTTTGGAGACAGGGTGACCGAAGCTTTCTTT.